The source of this TCR beta chain is a study of blood T cell repertoires in COVID-19. At the level of the study: The cDNA or gDNA used as material had been derived from T cells, B-cell-depleted T cells, or PBMCs.

CDR3 length: 15 amino acids. Germline V gene data show CDR1 as GTSNPN and CDR2 as SVGIG (reference sequence). Trimming removed 2 bases from V and 2 bases from J, with 16 bases in between. The data were produced by immunoSEQ multiplex PCR, yet TCRdb's version contains in-frame clones alone and is incomplete. The sample has about 160,000 clones, 80% to 90% seen once. Sequenced input: peripheral blood. The source of this sequence is a man aged 80 or over with acute or convalescent COVID-19. The chain has TRBV30 and TRBJ2-7; D gene unclear. The CDR3 nucleotides are TGTGCCTGGAGTTCCCTACCCCGCGGCACCTACGAGCAGTACTTC. It is translated as CAWSSLPRGTYEQYF.